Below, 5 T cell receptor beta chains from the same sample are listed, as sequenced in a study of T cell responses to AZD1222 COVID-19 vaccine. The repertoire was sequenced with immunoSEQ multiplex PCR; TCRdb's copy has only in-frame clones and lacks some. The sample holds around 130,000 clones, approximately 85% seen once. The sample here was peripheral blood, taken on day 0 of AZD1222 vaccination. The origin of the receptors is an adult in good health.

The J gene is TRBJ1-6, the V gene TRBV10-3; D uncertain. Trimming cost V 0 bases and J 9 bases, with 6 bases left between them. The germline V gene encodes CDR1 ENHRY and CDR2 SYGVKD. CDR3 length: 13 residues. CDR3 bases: TGTGCCATCAGTGAGTCGGAGGTTTCACCCCTCCACTTT. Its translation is CAISESEVSPLHF.

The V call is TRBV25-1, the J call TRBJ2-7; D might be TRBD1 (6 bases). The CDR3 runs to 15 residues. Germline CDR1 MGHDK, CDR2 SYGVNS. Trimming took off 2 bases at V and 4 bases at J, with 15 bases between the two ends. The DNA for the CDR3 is TGTGCCAGCAGTGAACCCTCGGGACACTCATACGAGCAGTACTTC. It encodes CASSEPSGHSYEQYF.

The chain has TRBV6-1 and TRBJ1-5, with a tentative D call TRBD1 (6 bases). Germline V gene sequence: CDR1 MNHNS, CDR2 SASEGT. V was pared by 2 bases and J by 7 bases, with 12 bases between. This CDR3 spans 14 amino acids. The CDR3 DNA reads TGTGCCAGCAGTGAATCAGGGGAAATGCAGCCCCAGCATTTT. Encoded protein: CASSESGEMQPQHF.

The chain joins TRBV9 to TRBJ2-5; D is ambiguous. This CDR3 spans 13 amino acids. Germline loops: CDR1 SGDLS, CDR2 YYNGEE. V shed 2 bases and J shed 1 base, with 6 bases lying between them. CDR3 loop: CASSVKVQETQYF. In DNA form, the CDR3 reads TGTGCCAGCAGCGTGAAGGTCCAAGAGACCCAGTACTTC.

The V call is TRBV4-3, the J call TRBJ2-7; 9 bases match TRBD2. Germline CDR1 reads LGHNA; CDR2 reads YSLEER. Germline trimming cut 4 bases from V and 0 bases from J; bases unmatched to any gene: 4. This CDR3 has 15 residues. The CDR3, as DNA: TGCGCCAGCAGCCCTGGACTAGCGAGCTCCTACGAGCAGTACTTC. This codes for CASSPGLASSYEQYF.